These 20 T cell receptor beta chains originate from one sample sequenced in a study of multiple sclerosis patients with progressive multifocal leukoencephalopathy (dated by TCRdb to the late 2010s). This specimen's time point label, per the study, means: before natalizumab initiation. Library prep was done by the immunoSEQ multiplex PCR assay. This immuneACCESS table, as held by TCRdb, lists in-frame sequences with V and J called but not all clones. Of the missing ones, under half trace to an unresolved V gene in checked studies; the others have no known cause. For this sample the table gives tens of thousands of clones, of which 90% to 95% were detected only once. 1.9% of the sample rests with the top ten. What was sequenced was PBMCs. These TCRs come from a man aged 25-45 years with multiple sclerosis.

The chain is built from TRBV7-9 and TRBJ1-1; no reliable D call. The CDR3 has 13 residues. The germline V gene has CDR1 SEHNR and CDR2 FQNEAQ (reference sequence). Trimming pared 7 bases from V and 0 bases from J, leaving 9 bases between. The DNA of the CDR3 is TGTGCCAGCACCTCCGAGGTGAACACTGAAGCTTTCTTT. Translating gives CASTSEVNTEAFF.

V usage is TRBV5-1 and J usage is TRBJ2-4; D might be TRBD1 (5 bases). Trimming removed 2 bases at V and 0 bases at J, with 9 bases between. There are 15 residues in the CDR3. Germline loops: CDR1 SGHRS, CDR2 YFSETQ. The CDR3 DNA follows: TGCGCCAGCAGCTTACAAGGGGAAGCCAAAAACATTCAGTACTTC. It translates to CASSLQGEAKNIQYF.

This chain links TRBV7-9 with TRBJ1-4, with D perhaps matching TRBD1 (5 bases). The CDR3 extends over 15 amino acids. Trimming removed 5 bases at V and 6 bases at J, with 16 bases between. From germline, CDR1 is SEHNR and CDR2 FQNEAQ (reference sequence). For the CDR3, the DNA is TGTGCCAGCAGCCTAATCCGGGACCGAGATGAAAAACTGTTTTTT. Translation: CASSLIRDRDEKLFF.

Written as DNA, the CDR3 is TGTGCCAGCAGTGGTCACTCCGATCAGCCCCAGCATTTT. It is translated as CASSGHSDQPQHF. The J gene is TRBJ1-5, the V gene TRBV6-1; D is uncertain. This CDR3 has 13 residues. Germline CDR1 is MNHNS and CDR2 is SASEGT. V was shortened by 4 bases and J by 5 bases, with 9 bases between the two germline ends.

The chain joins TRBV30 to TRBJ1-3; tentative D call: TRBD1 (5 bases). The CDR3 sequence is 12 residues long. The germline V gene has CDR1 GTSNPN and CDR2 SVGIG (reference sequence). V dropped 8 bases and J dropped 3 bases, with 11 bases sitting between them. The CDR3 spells CARDGFGNTIYF. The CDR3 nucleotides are TGTGCCCGGGACGGATTTGGAAACACCATATATTTT.

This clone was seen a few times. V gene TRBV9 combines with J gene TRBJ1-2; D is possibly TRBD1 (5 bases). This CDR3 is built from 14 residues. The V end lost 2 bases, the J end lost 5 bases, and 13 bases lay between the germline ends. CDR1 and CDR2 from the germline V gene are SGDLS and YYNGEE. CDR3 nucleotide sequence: TGTGCCAGCAGCGTTGAGGGGACCCCTTATGGCTACACCTTC. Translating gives CASSVEGTPYGYTF.

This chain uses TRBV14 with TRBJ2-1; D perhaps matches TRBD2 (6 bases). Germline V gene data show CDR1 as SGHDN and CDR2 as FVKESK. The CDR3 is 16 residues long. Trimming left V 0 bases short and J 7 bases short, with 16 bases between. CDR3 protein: CASSQDRASRGNEQFF. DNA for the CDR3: TGTGCCAGCAGCCAAGATCGGGCTAGCCGGGGGAATGAGCAGTTCTTC. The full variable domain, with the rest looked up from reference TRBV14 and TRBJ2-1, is EAGVTQFPSHSVIEKGQTVTLRCDPISGHDNLYWYRRVMGKEIKFLLHFVKESKQDESGMPNNRFLAERTGGTYSTLKVQPAELEDSGVYFCASSQDRASRGNEQFFGPGTRLTVL.

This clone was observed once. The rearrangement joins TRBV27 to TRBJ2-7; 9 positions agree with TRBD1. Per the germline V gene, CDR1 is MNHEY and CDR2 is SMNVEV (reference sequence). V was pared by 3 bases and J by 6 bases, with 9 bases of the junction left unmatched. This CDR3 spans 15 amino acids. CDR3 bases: TGTGCCAGCAGTTTGGGAAACAGGGGGCTAGGCGAGCAGTACTTC. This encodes CASSLGNRGLGEQYF.

The CDR3 loop reads CASSLQGYTGELFF. CDR3 DNA sequence: TGTGCCAGCAGTCTCCAGGGTTACACCGGGGAGCTGTTTTTT. The chain carries TRBV27 and TRBJ2-2, with D perhaps TRBD1 (5 bases). This CDR3 is 14 amino acids long. CDR1 is MNHEY, CDR2 SMNVEV, per germline (reference sequence). The V and J ends lost 5 bases and 3 bases respectively, with 10 bases between them.

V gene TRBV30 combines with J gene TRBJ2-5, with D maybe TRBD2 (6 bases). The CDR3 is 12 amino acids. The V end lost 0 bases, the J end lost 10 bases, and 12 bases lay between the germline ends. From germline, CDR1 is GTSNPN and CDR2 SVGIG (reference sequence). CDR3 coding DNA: TGTGCCTGGAGTGTGGTTAGGGAGGTCCAGTACTTC. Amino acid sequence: CAWSVVREVQYF.

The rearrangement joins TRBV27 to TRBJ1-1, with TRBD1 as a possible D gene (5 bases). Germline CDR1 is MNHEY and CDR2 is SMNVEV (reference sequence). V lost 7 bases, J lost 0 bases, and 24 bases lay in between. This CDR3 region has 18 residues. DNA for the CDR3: TGTGCCAGCACCCAACGGACATCCGGGAGACTCTTGAACACTGAAGCTTTCTTT. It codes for CASTQRTSGRLLNTEAFF.

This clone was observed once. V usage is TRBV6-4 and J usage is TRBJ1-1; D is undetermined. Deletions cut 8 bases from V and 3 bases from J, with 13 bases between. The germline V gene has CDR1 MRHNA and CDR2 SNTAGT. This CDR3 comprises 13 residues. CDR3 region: CASSEGRDTEAFF. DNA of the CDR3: TGTGCCAGCTCAGAAGGAAGGGACACTGAAGCTTTCTTT.

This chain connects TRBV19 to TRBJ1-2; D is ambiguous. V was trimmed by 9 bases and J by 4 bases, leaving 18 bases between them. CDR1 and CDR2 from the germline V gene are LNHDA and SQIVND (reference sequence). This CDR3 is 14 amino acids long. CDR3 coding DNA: TGTGCCAGCACCCCAGGCGTCCGGGGCTATGGCTACACCTTC. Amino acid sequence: CASTPGVRGYGYTF. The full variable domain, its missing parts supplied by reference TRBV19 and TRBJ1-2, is DGGITQSPKYLFRKEGQNVTLSCEQNLNHDAMYWYRQDPGQGLRLIYYSQIVNDFQKGDIAEGYSVSREKKESFPLTVTSAQKNPTAFYLCASTPGVRGYGYTFGSGTRLTVV.

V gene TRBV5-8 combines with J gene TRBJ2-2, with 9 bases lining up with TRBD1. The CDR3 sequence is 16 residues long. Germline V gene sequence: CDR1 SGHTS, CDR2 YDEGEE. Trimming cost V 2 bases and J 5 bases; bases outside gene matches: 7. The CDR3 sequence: CASSFSGQGRTGELFF. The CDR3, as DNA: TGTGCCAGCAGCTTTTCGGGACAGGGCCGGACCGGGGAGCTGTTTTTT. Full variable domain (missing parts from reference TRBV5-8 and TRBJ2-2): EAGVTQSPTHLIKTRGQQATLRCSPISGHTSVYWYQQALGLGLQFLLWYDEGEERNRGNFPPRFSGRQFPNYSSELNVNALELEDSALYLCASSFSGQGRTGELFFGEGSRLTVL.

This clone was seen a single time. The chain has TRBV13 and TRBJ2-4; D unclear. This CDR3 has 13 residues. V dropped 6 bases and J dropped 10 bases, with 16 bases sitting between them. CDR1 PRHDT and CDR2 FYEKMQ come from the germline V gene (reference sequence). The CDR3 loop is CASRSMGKRIQYF. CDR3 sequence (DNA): TGTGCCAGCAGATCAATGGGGAAACGGATTCAGTACTTC.

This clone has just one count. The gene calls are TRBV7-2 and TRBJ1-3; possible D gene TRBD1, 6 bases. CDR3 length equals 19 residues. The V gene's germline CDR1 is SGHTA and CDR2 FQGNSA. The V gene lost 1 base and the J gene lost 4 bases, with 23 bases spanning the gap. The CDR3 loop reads CASSLESRSFGGPGNTIYF. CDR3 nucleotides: TGTGCCAGCAGCTTAGAATCGCGGAGTTTCGGGGGGCCAGGAAACACCATATATTTT.

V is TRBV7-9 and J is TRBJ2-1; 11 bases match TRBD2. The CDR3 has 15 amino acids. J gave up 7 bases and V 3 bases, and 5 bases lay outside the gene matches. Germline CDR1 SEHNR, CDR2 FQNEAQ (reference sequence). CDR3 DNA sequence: TGTGCCAGCAGCTTCGGGACTAGCGGCATTAATGAGCAGTTCTTC. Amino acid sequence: CASSFGTSGINEQFF.

CDR3 nucleotides: TGCAGTGCTAGAGATAACCGGGAGCAGTTCTTC. As protein: CSARDNREQFF. The genes are TRBV20-1 and TRBJ2-1, with D hard to call. Between the trimmed V and J ends, which lost 0 bases and 10 bases, there was a span of 7 bases. The CDR3 covers 11 residues. Per germline, CDR1 DFQATT and CDR2 SNEGSKA (reference sequence).

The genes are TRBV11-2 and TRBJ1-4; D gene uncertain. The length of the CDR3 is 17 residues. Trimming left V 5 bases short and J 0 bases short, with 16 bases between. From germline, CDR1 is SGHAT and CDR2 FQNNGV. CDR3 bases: TGTGCCAGCAGCGCGTACGTGGGCGGTGCAACTAATGAAAAACTGTTTTTT. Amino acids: CASSAYVGGATNEKLFF.

The CDR3 region is CASSSRRQVSYEQYF. The CDR3 nucleotides read TGCGCCAGCAGCTCCCGGAGGCAGGTGTCCTACGAGCAGTACTTC. The chain combines TRBV4-1 with TRBJ2-5; tentatively, D is TRBD2 (5 bases). The last part of the DNA fits TRBJ2-7 better; the J call may be wrong. The CDR3 spans 15 residues. The germline V gene has CDR1 MGHRA and CDR2 YSYEKL.